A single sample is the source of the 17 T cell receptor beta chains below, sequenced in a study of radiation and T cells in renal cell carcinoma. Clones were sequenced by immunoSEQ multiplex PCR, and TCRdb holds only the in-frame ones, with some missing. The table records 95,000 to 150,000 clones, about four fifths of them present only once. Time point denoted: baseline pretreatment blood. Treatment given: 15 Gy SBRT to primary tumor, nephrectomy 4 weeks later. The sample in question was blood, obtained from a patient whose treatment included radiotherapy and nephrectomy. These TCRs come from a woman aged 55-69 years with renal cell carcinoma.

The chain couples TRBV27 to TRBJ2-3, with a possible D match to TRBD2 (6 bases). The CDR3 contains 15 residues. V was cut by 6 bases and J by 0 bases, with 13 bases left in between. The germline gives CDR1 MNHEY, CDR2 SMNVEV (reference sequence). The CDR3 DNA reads TGTGCCAGCAGGGCCGGGGGATTAAGCACAGATACGCAGTATTTT. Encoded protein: CASRAGGLSTDTQYF.

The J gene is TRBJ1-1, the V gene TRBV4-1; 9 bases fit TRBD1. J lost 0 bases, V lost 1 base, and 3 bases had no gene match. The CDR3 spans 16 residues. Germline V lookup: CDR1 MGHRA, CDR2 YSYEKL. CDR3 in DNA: TGCGCCAGCAGCCAAGGGACAGGGGTCATGAACACTGAAGCTTTCTTT. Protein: CASSQGTGVMNTEAFF.

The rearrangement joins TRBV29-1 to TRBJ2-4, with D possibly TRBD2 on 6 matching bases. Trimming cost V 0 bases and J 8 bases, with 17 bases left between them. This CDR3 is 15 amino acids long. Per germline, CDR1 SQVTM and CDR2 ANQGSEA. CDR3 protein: CSVEDLGQPGDIQYF. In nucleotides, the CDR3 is TGCAGCGTTGAAGATTTGGGCCAGCCGGGGGACATTCAGTACTTC.

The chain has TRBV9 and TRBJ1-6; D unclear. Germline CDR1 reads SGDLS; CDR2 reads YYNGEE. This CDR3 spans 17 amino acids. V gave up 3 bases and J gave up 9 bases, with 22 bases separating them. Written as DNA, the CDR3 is TGTGCCAGCAGCGCCATCTCGTCCAGTGAGACGTCTTCACCCCTCCACTTT. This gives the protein CASSAISSSETSSPLHF. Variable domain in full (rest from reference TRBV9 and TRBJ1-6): DSGVTQTPKHLITATGQRVTLRCSPRSGDLSVYWYQQSLDQGLQFLIQYYNGEERAKGNILERFSAQQFPDLHSELNLSSLELGDSALYFCASSAISSSETSSPLHFGNGTRLTVT.

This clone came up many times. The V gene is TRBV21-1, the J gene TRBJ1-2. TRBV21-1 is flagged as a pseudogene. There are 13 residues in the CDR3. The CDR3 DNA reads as TGTGCCAGCATCCTTTCCGGGGGCTATGGCTACACCTTC. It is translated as CASILSGGYGYTF.

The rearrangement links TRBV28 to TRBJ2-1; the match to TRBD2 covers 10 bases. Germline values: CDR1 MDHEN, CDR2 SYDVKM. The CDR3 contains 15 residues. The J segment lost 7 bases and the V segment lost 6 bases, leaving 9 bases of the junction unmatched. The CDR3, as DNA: TGTGCCAGCAGAGTAGCGGGAGGAAAGGGGAATGAGCAGTTCTTC. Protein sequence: CASRVAGGKGNEQFF.

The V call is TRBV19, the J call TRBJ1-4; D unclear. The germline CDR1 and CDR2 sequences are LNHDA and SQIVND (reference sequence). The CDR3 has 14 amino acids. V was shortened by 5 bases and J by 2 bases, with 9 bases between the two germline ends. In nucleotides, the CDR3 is TGTGCCAGTAGTCCCTCGCCCACTAATGAAAAACTGTTTTTT. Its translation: CASSPSPTNEKLFF.

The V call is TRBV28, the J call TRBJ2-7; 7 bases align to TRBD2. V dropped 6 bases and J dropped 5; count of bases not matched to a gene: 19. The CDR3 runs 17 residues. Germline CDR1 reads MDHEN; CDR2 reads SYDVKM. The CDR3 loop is CASRFIPTVTAGDEQYF. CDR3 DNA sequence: TGTGCCAGCAGGTTCATTCCGACAGTCACGGCGGGGGACGAGCAGTACTTC.

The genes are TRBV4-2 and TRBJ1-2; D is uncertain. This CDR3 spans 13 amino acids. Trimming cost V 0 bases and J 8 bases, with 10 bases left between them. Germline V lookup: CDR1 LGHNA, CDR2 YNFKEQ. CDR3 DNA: TGTGCCAGCAGCCAAGAAAGGGAAATGGGCTACACCTTC. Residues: CASSQEREMGYTF.

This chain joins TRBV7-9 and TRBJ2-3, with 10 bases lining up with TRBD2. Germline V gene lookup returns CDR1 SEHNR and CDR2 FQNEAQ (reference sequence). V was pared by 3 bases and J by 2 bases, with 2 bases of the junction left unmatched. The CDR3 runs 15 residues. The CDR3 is CASSFSGGVTDTQYF. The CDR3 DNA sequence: TGTGCCAGCAGCTTCAGCGGGGGGGTCACAGATACGCAGTATTTT.

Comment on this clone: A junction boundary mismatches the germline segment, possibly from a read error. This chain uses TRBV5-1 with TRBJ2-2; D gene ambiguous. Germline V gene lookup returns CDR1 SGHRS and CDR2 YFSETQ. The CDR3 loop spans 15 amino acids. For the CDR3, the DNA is TGCGCCAGCAGTTTGGCAGGCCCGGTTCAGGCGGAGCTGTTTTTT. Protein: CASSLAGPVQAELFF.

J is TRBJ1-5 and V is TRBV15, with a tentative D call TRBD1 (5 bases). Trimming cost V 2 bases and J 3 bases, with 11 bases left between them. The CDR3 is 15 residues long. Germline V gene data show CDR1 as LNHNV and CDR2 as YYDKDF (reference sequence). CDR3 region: CATSRTTGHNQPQHF. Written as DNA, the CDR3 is TGTGCCACCAGCAGAACTACCGGACACAATCAGCCCCAGCATTTT.

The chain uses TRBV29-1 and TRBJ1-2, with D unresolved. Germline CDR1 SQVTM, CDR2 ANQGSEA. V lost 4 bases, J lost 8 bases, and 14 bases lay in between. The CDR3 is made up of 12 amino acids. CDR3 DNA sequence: TGCAGCGTTGCCAGAGGTCCCGCAGGCTACACCTTC. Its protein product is CSVARGPAGYTF.

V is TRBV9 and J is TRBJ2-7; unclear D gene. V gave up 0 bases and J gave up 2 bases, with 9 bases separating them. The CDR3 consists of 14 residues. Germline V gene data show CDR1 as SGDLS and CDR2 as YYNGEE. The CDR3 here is CASSVETQAYEQYF. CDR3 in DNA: TGTGCCAGCAGCGTAGAGACGCAGGCCTACGAGCAGTACTTC.

DNA of the CDR3: TGTGCCAGCAGCCGTCCCAGGGAGACCCAGTACTTC. Protein product: CASSRPRETQYF. This chain joins TRBV6-5 and TRBJ2-5; D unresolved. Trimming took 6 bases from V and 5 from J, leaving 10 bases between them. Germline CDR1 and CDR2: MNHEY and SVGAGI. The CDR3 totals 12 residues.

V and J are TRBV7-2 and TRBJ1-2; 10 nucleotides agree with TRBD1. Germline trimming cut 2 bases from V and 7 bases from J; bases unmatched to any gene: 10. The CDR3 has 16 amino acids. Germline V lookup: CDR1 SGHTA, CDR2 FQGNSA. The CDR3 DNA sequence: TGTGCCAGCAGCTTAAGTTACGGGGACAGGGGCCCTGGCTACACCTTC. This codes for CASSLSYGDRGPGYTF.

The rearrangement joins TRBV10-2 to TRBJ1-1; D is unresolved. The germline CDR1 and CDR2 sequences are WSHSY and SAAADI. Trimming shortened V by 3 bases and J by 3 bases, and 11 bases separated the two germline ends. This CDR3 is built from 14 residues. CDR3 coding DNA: TGCGCCAGCAGTGATGAGACTACGGACACTGAAGCTTTCTTT. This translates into CASSDETTDTEAFF.